These 15 T cell receptor beta chains were all obtained from the same sample, sequenced in a study of radiotherapy plus CTLA-4 blockade in lung cancer. Method: immunoSEQ multiplex PCR; TCRdb's copy keeps in-frame clones and lacks some. The sample shows about 77,000 clones, nearly 75% of them seen only once. The source was peripheral blood, collected from a patient treated with radiotherapy plus ipilimumab. The source is a human donor with non-small cell lung cancer whose response to radiotherapy plus ipilimumab could not be evaluated.

This chain uses TRBV10-1 with TRBJ1-4, with 7 bases lining up with TRBD1. The CDR3 contains 14 residues. The ends lost 7 bases at V and 3 bases at J; junction bases unmatched: 5. The germline V gene encodes CDR1 WNHNN and CDR2 SYGVQD (reference sequence). The CDR3, as DNA: TGCGCCAGCACTCCACAGGGGTCTAATGAAAAACTGTTTTTT. The encoded protein is CASTPQGSNEKLFF.

V gene TRBV29-1 combines with J gene TRBJ1-2; 8 bases fit TRBD1. The CDR3 contains 13 residues. Germline assignment: CDR1 SQVTM and CDR2 ANQGSEA. With V trimmed by 7 bases and J by 3 bases, 7 bases remained unmatched. CDR3 DNA sequence: TGCAGCGCCTCGACAGGGGTGGACTATGGCTACACCTTC. Translated, it gives CSASTGVDYGYTF.

The chain combines TRBV21-1 with TRBJ2-2; the table's D gene call, TRBD2, was not cross checked with the DNA. TRBV21-1 represents a pseudogene. CDR3 length equals 17 residues. The CDR3 DNA follows: TGTGCCAGCAGCAAAAGTCGTAACCTACCGAACACCGGGGAGCTGTTTTTT. Amino acid sequence: CASSKSRNLPNTGELFF.

The chain links TRBV27 to TRBJ1-2, with D unresolved. CDR1 MNHEY and CDR2 SMNVEV come from the germline V gene (reference sequence). There are 13 residues in the CDR3. Deletions cut 2 bases from V and 8 bases from J, with 12 bases between. The CDR3 coding sequence is TGTGCCAGCAGTTTAGGCCCCAATTTAGGCTACACCTTC. This translates into CASSLGPNLGYTF.

The chain joins TRBV27 to TRBJ2-5; D is undetermined. V was shortened by 0 bases and J by 4 bases, with 6 bases between the two germline ends. Germline lookup yields CDR1 MNHEY and CDR2 SMNVEV (reference sequence). The CDR3 covers 13 residues. Written as DNA, the CDR3 is TGTGCCAGCAGTTTATCCACCGGAGAGACCCAGTACTTC. Translated, it gives CASSLSTGETQYF.

This clone was detected only once. The chain is built from TRBV27 and TRBJ2-1; tentatively, D is TRBD2 (6 bases). Trimming removed 2 bases from V and 4 bases from J, with 9 bases in between. The CDR3 spans 14 residues. Germline CDR1 MNHEY, CDR2 SMNVEV (reference sequence). The CDR3 here is CASSLPGTYNEQFF. The CDR3 DNA sequence: TGTGCCAGCAGTTTACCCGGGACTTACAATGAGCAGTTCTTC.

To note about this clone: The junction departs from germline at one end; a sequencing error may be responsible. In DNA form, the CDR3 reads TGCGCCAGCAGTTTACTAGCGGGGGATTTGTACGGGCAGTACTTC. Translation gives CASSLLAGDLYGQYF. The chain links TRBV10-2 to TRBJ2-7, with 11 bases identical to TRBD2. The length of the CDR3 is 15 residues. Germline V gives CDR1 WSHSY, CDR2 SAAADI.

The J gene is TRBJ2-3, the V gene TRBV27; 8 nucleotides line up with TRBD2. This CDR3 is built from 14 residues. The V gene's germline CDR1 is MNHEY and CDR2 SMNVEV (reference sequence). V dropped 5 bases and J dropped 5; count of bases not matched to a gene: 6. This chain's CDR3 is CASSPGTSGDTQYF. CDR3 nucleotides: TGTGCCAGCAGTCCCGGGACTAGTGGAGATACGCAGTATTTT.

V usage is TRBV4-1 and J usage is TRBJ1-3; D unclear. Per germline, CDR1 MGHRA and CDR2 YSYEKL. V was trimmed by 1 base and J by 0 bases, leaving 10 bases between them. The CDR3 runs 16 residues. Here the CDR3 DNA reads TGCGCCAGCAGCCAAGGACACCAAATCTCTGGAAACACCATATATTTT. It is translated as CASSQGHQISGNTIYF.

The rearrangement links TRBV19 to TRBJ1-2; 8 bases are shared with TRBD1. Trimming cost V 3 bases and J 0 bases; bases outside gene matches: 6. The V gene's germline CDR1 is LNHDA and CDR2 SQIVND (reference sequence). The CDR3 runs 16 residues. The CDR3 DNA reads TGTGCCAGTAGTATTGGGGGACAGGCCACTAACTATGGCTACACCTTC. It codes for CASSIGGQATNYGYTF. Filled out from reference TRBV19 and TRBJ1-2, the complete variable domain reads DGGITQSPKYLFRKEGQNVTLSCEQNLNHDAMYWYRQDPGQGLRLIYYSQIVNDFQKGDIAEGYSVSREKKESFPLTVTSAQKNPTAFYLCASSIGGQATNYGYTFGSGTRLTVV.

The gene calls are TRBV5-1 and TRBJ2-3; no clear D. Germline CDR1 reads SGHRS; CDR2 reads YFSETQ. CDR3 length: 15 amino acids. The germline V and J ends were trimmed by 0 bases and 5 bases, with 13 bases remaining between them. CDR3 in DNA: TGCGCCAGCAGCTTGGACCGTCAATTTAGAGATACGCAGTATTTT. As protein: CASSLDRQFRDTQYF.

Turning to this clone: As the CDR3 is not closed by the conserved phenylalanine or tryptophan, this likely results from a read error. V gene TRBV7-9 combines with J gene TRBJ2-2, with 11 bases lining up with TRBD2. This CDR3 spans 17 amino acids. Germline loops: CDR1 SEHNR, CDR2 FQNEAQ (reference sequence). The J segment lost 1 base and the V segment lost 3 bases, leaving 4 bases of the junction unmatched. CDR3 bases: TGTGCCAGCAGCTTTCCCACTAGCGGGAGGAACACCGGGGAGCTGTTTTCT. Translated: CASSFPTSGRNTGELFS.

The chain recombines TRBV9 with TRBJ2-1; 13 positions agree with TRBD2. V shed 6 bases and J 0 bases; nucleotides not matched to a gene: 24. CDR1 is SGDLS and CDR2 is YYNGEE in the germline V gene. The CDR3 length is 23 residues. The DNA for the CDR3 is TGTGCCAGCACCATTGGACTAGCGGGAGCCCTTCACCCTTTAGTAAGCTCCTACAATGAGCAGTTCTTC. It codes for CASTIGLAGALHPLVSSYNEQFF.

This clone appeared a single time. This chain joins TRBV9 and TRBJ2-7, with 10 nucleotides matching TRBD2. This CDR3 spans 16 amino acids. CDR1 and CDR2 from the germline V gene are SGDLS and YYNGEE. V shed 0 bases, J shed 4 bases, and the junction held 7 bases outside the gene matches. The CDR3 sequence is CASSVGASGSMYEQYF. The CDR3 DNA reads as TGTGCCAGCAGCGTAGGAGCTAGCGGGAGTATGTACGAGCAGTACTTC. Variable domain in full (rest from reference TRBV9 and TRBJ2-7): DSGVTQTPKHLITATGQRVTLRCSPRSGDLSVYWYQQSLDQGLQFLIQYYNGEERAKGNILERFSAQQFPDLHSELNLSSLELGDSALYFCASSVGASGSMYEQYFGPGTRLTVT.

The V call is TRBV11-2, the J call TRBJ1-2; tentatively, D is TRBD1 (5 bases). V was pared by 5 bases and J by 1 base, with 14 bases between. The CDR3 is 15 amino acids. Germline loops: CDR1 SGHAT, CDR2 FQNNGV. The CDR3 loop is CASSEGGALNYGYTF. CDR3 DNA: TGTGCCAGCAGCGAGGGAGGGGCGCTTAACTATGGCTACACCTTC. The variable domain in full, completed from reference TRBV11-2 and TRBJ1-2, reads EAGVAQSPRYKIIEKRQSVAFWCNPISGHATLYWYQQILGQGPKLLIQFQNNGVVDDSQLPKDRFSAERLKGVDSTLKIQPAKLEDSAVYLCASSEGGALNYGYTFGSGTRLTVV.